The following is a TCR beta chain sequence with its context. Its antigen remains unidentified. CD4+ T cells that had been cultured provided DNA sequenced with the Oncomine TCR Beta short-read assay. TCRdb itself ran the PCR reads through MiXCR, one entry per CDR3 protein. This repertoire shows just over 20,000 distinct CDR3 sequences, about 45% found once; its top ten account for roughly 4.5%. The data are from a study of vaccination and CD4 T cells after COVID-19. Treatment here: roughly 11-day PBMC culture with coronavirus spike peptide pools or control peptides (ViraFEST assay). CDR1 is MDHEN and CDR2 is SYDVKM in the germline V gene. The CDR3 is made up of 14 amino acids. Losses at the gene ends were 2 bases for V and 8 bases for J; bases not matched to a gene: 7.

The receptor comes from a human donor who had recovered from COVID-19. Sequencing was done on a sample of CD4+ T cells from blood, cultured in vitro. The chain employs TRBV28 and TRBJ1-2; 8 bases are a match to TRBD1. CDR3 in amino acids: CASSLAGTGRGYTF. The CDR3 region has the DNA TGTGCCAGCAGTTTAGCCGGGACAGGACGAGGCTACACCTTC.